These 25 T cell receptor beta chains came from one sample sequenced in a study of CD8+ T cells in alopecia areata. As for treatment: oral pan-JAK inhibitor, 5-10 mg twice daily. RNA, once extracted, was reverse transcribed into cDNA for use as the sequencing template. Produced via immunoSEQ multiplex PCR; TCRdb's table is partial and in-frame only. The data contain about 140,000 clones, 85% to 90% of them singletons. Source: CD8+ T cells sorted from blood, taken at week 4, from a patient treated with tofacitinib. These receptors were taken from a human donor with alopecia areata.

The rearrangement links TRBV14 to TRBJ2-1; D unclear. Germline V gene lookup returns CDR1 SGHDN and CDR2 FVKESK. The CDR3 contains 15 residues. The V end lost 0 bases, the J end lost 1 base, and 7 bases lay between the germline ends. The CDR3 loop reads CASSQDGRSYNEQFF. The CDR3 region has the DNA TGTGCCAGCAGCCAAGATGGCCGATCCTACAATGAGCAGTTCTTC.

As for this clone: Distinct nucleotide sequences in the sample also encode this CDR3. The genes are TRBV6-5 and TRBJ2-7; D might be TRBD1 (6 bases). The CDR3 length is 14 residues. V lost 2 bases to trimming and J lost 3 bases, with 11 bases between them. Germline CDR1 MNHEY, CDR2 SVGAGI. The CDR3 region is CASSYGQGFYEQYF. CDR3 sequence (DNA): TGTGCCAGCAGTTACGGGCAGGGGTTCTACGAGCAGTACTTC.

The chain uses TRBV11-2 and TRBJ2-7; D perhaps matches TRBD1 (6 bases). Germline values: CDR1 SGHAT, CDR2 FQNNGV. The CDR3 is made up of 15 amino acids. Trimming pared 1 base from V and 0 bases from J, leaving 10 bases between. As DNA, the CDR3 is TGTGCCAGCAGCTTAGTACCGGACAGCTCCTACGAGCAGTACTTC. Protein: CASSLVPDSSYEQYF. The full variable domain, completed using reference TRBV11-2 and TRBJ2-7, is EAGVAQSPRYKIIEKRQSVAFWCNPISGHATLYWYQQILGQGPKLLIQFQNNGVVDDSQLPKDRFSAERLKGVDSTLKIQPAKLEDSAVYLCASSLVPDSSYEQYFGPGTRLTVT.

The rearrangement uses TRBV29-1 and TRBJ2-1; TRBD2 matches 14 bases. CDR3 length: 17 amino acids. CDR1 SQVTM and CDR2 ANQGSEA come from the germline V gene. With V trimmed by 3 bases and J by 0 bases, 4 bases remained unmatched. The CDR3 protein is CSVEGLAGVSSYNEQFF. CDR3 bases: TGCAGCGTTGAGGGACTAGCGGGGGTAAGCTCCTACAATGAGCAGTTCTTC.

This clone came up a few times. V and J are TRBV5-1 and TRBJ2-1; D is possibly TRBD1 or TRBD2 (6 bases each). Trimming left V 3 bases short and J 0 bases short, with 16 bases between. The CDR3 consists of 17 residues. Germline V gene data show CDR1 as SGHRS and CDR2 as YFSETQ. CDR3 in amino acids: CASSSLEGHSSYNEQFF. In DNA, the CDR3 is TGCGCCAGCAGCTCCTTGGAGGGACACAGCTCCTACAATGAGCAGTTCTTC. Filled out from reference TRBV5-1 and TRBJ2-1, the complete variable domain reads KAGVTQTPRYLIKTRGQQVTLSCSPISGHRSVSWYQQTPGQGLQFLFEYFSETQRNKGNFPGRFSGRQFSNSRSEMNVSTLELGDSALYLCASSSLEGHSSYNEQFFGPGTRLTVL.

This chain links TRBV27 with TRBJ2-3, with no clear D. The CDR3 loop spans 13 amino acids. V lost 2 bases and J 2 bases, leaving 5 bases between the germline ends. CDR1 and CDR2 from the germline V gene are MNHEY and SMNVEV (reference sequence). This CDR3 is CASSLTLTDTQYF. The CDR3 region has the DNA TGTGCCAGCAGTTTAACCCTCACAGATACGCAGTATTTT.

V and J are TRBV19 and TRBJ2-7; unclear D gene. The V and J ends lost 1 base and 0 bases respectively, with 4 bases between them. This CDR3 has 13 amino acids. Germline V CDR1 and CDR2: LNHDA, SQIVND (reference sequence). This CDR3 reads CASSIGGSYEQYF. The DNA for the CDR3 is TGTGCCAGTAGTATAGGAGGCTCCTACGAGCAGTACTTC.

The chain is built from TRBV5-6 and TRBJ2-7; D is undetermined. The V gene lost 0 bases and the J gene lost 12 bases, with 19 bases spanning the gap. The CDR3 has 14 residues. CDR1 and CDR2 (germline): SGHDT, YYEEEE. The CDR3 sequence: CASSLEPSSSRRYF. The CDR3 DNA sequence: TGTGCCAGCAGCTTGGAGCCAAGCTCATCCCGGCGGTACTTC.

The rearrangement joins TRBV29-1 to TRBJ2-1; TRBD1 matches 8 bases. In germline, CDR1 is SQVTM, CDR2 ANQGSEA. V dropped 6 bases and J dropped 5; count of bases not matched to a gene: 6. The CDR3 covers 13 residues. The CDR3 region is CSVQGADDNEQFF. The CDR3, as DNA: TGCAGCGTCCAGGGGGCGGATGACAATGAGCAGTTCTTC.

This clone has only one observation. The CDR3 sequence: CASSRSQETQYF. CDR3 coding DNA: TGCGCCAGCAGCCGGTCCCAAGAGACCCAGTACTTC. The genes are TRBV5-1 and TRBJ2-5; D remains ambiguous. CDR3 size: 12 residues. CDR1 and CDR2 (germline): SGHRS, YFSETQ. Trimming stripped 4 bases from V and 1 base from J, with 5 bases between.

The rearrangement joins TRBV29-1 to TRBJ1-1; D remains ambiguous. V was trimmed by 4 bases and J by 7 bases, leaving 7 bases between them. This CDR3 has 10 residues. Germline CDR1 and CDR2: SQVTM and ANQGSEA. The CDR3 protein is CSVAVDEAFF. As DNA, the CDR3 is TGCAGCGTTGCTGTGGATGAAGCTTTCTTT.

Details on this clone: Other DNA sequences in this specimen translate into the identical CDR3. The rearrangement links TRBV9 to TRBJ2-1; D gene unclear. V was clipped by 0 bases and J by 1 base, with 8 bases between them. This CDR3 is 15 amino acids long. Germline V gives CDR1 SGDLS, CDR2 YYNGEE. CDR3 sequence (DNA): TGTGCCAGCAGCGTAGCGGGCGAATCCTACAATGAGCAGTTCTTC. This translates into CASSVAGESYNEQFF. Full variable domain (rest looked up from reference TRBV9 and TRBJ2-1): DSGVTQTPKHLITATGQRVTLRCSPRSGDLSVYWYQQSLDQGLQFLIQYYNGEERAKGNILERFSAQQFPDLHSELNLSSLELGDSALYFCASSVAGESYNEQFFGPGTRLTVL.

The rearrangement links TRBV15 to TRBJ2-1; D might be TRBD2 (6 bases). The CDR3 has 13 residues. V shed 3 bases and J shed 7 bases, with 10 bases lying between them. Germline CDR1 LNHNV, CDR2 YYDKDF (reference sequence). The CDR3 reads CATSSGGRNEQFF. For the CDR3, the DNA is TGTGCCACCAGCAGCGGGGGTCGGAATGAGCAGTTCTTC.

This chain connects TRBV6-5 to TRBJ2-7; possibly TRBD1 for D (6 bases). The germline CDR1 and CDR2 sequences are MNHEY and SVGAGI. This CDR3 spans 14 amino acids. V was shortened by 2 bases and J by 3 bases, with 11 bases between the two germline ends. This CDR3 reads CASSYATGNYEQYF. DNA for the CDR3: TGTGCCAGCAGTTACGCCACAGGGAACTACGAGCAGTACTTC.

The CDR3 sequence is CASSLGTGSGQPQHF. The CDR3 bases are TGCGCCAGCAGCTTGGGGACAGGGAGCGGTCAGCCCCAGCATTTT. The V gene is TRBV5-1, the J gene TRBJ1-5; 8 nucleotides align to TRBD1. J lost 6 bases, V lost 0 bases, and 5 bases had no gene match. The CDR3 runs 15 residues. Germline V gives CDR1 SGHRS, CDR2 YFSETQ.

The chain is built from TRBV15 and TRBJ2-1; 7 bases match TRBD2. The CDR3 runs 15 residues. V lost 1 base, J lost 5 bases, and 5 bases stayed unmatched. The germline V gene has CDR1 LNHNV and CDR2 YYDKDF (reference sequence). The CDR3 region has the DNA TGTGCCACCAGCAGAGCGGGAGGAGTAGACAATGAGCAGTTCTTC. It specifies CATSRAGGVDNEQFF.

The V call is TRBV19, the J call TRBJ1-1; 11 bases are a match to TRBD1. The CDR3 is made up of 14 amino acids. Germline CDR1 is LNHDA and CDR2 is SQIVND (reference sequence). The V gene end was trimmed by 7 bases and the J gene end by 4 bases; junction bases not matched to a gene: 5. CDR3 in DNA: TGTGCCAGTACCCCCGGGACAGGGGGCACTGAAGCTTTCTTT. It is translated as CASTPGTGGTEAFF.

This sequence joins TRBV29-1 and TRBJ2-7; D is perhaps TRBD1 (5 bases). Germline V gene data show CDR1 as SQVTM and CDR2 as ANQGSEA. Trimming took 7 bases from V and 2 from J, leaving 12 bases between them. The CDR3 spans 12 residues. Here the CDR3 DNA reads TGCAGCGCTATAGACAGTCCCTACGAGCAGTACTTC. This translates into CSAIDSPYEQYF.

This chain joins TRBV9 and TRBJ2-2; 12 bases fit TRBD2. V shed 0 bases and J 4 bases; nucleotides not matched to a gene: 4. The CDR3 runs to 17 residues. From germline, CDR1 is SGDLS and CDR2 YYNGEE. The CDR3 DNA reads TGTGCCAGCAGCGTAGGACTAGCGGGAGCTAGCACCGGGGAGCTGTTTTTT. Translating gives CASSVGLAGASTGELFF.

Written as DNA, the CDR3 is TGTGCCAGCAGTCTGGGACTAGCGGGTTACTTC. It yields the protein CASSLGLAGYF. The chain links TRBV2 to TRBJ2-5; 12 bases agree with TRBD2. In germline, CDR1 is SNHLY, CDR2 FYNNEI. The CDR3 is made up of 11 amino acids. V lost 5 bases to trimming and J lost 14 bases; unmatched junction nucleotides: 3.

V gene TRBV7-2 combines with J gene TRBJ2-3; 11 bases are shared with TRBD2. The V gene's germline CDR1 is SGHTA and CDR2 FQGNSA. The CDR3 runs 17 residues. V dropped 2 bases and J dropped 2; count of bases not matched to a gene: 6. The CDR3 region has the DNA TGTGCCAGCAGCTTAAGGGGACTAGCGGCTTTCACAGATACGCAGTATTTT. Translating gives CASSLRGLAAFTDTQYF.

This clone was observed a few times. The rearrangement joins TRBV15 to TRBJ2-7; a weak D match, TRBD1 (6 bases). Germline-derived CDR1 and CDR2 are LNHNV and YYDKDF (reference sequence). This CDR3 region has 13 residues. V dropped 5 bases and J dropped 3 bases, with 11 bases sitting between them. The CDR3 loop reads CATSVQGYYEQYF. DNA of the CDR3: TGTGCCACCAGCGTACAGGGATACTACGAGCAGTACTTC.

V and J are TRBV11-2 and TRBJ2-1; 8 positions match TRBD2. Trimming at V came to 0 bases and at J to 8 bases, leaving 12 bases not matched to a gene. CDR1 and CDR2 from the germline V gene are SGHAT and FQNNGV. The CDR3 runs 17 residues. This CDR3 reads CASSLDVFSGRFYEQFF. The CDR3 nucleotides are TGTGCCAGCAGCTTAGATGTGTTCAGCGGGAGATTCTATGAGCAGTTCTTC.

V is TRBV4-1 and J is TRBJ1-3; D is undetermined. The CDR3 covers 11 residues. V lost 11 bases and J lost 4, with 9 bases in between. Germline V gene data show CDR1 as MGHRA and CDR2 as YSYEKL. The CDR3 nucleotides read TGCGCCGCAGGTCCAGGAAACACCATATATTTT. It encodes CAAGPGNTIYF.

The V gene is TRBV5-1, the J gene TRBJ2-1; the D gene is possibly TRBD2 (6 bases). Trimming took off 3 bases at V and 7 bases at J, with 14 bases between the two ends. From germline, CDR1 is SGHRS and CDR2 YFSETQ. The CDR3 has 14 amino acids. CDR3 region: CASSYGPGVNEQFF. CDR3 DNA: TGCGCCAGCAGCTACGGTCCGGGGGTGAATGAGCAGTTCTTC.